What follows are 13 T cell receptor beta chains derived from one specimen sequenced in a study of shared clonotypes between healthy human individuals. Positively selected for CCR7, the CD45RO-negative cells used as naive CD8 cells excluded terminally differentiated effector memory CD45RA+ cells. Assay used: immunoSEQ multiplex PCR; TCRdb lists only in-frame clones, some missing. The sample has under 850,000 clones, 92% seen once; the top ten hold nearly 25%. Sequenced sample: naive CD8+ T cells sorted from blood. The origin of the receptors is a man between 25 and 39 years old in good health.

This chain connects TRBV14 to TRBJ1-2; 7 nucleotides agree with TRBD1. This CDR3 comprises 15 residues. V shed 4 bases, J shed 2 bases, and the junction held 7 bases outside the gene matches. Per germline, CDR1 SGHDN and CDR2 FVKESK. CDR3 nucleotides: TGTGCCAGCAGCCTCGATGTGACAGGGAACTATGGCTACACCTTC. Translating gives CASSLDVTGNYGYTF.

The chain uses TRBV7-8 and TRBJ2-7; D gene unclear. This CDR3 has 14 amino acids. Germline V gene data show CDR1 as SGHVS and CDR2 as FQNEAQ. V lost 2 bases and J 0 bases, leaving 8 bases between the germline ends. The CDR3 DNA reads TGTGCCAGCAGCTTAAAGAGTTTCTCCTACGAGCAGTACTTC. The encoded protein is CASSLKSFSYEQYF.

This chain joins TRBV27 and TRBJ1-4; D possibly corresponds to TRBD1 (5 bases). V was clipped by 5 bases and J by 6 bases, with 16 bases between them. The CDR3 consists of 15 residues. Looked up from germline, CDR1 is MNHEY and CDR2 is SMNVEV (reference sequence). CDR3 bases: TGTGCCAGCAGTCCGAGGGCAGGGCTCTATGAAAAACTGTTTTTT. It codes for CASSPRAGLYEKLFF.

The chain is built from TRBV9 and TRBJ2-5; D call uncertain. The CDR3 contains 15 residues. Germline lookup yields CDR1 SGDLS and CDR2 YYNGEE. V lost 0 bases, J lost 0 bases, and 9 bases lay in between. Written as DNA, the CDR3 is TGTGCCAGCAGCGTAGACAACACTCACCAAGAGACCCAGTACTTC. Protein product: CASSVDNTHQETQYF.

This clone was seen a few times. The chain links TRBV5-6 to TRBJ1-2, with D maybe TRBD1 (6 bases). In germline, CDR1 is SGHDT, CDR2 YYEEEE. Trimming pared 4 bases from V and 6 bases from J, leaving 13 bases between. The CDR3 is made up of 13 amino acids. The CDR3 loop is CASSPGTYDGYTF. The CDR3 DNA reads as TGTGCCAGCAGCCCCGGGACATACGATGGCTACACCTTC.

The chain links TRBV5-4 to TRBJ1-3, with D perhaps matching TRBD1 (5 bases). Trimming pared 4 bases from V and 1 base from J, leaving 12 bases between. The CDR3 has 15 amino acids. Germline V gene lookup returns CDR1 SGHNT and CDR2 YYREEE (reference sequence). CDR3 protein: CASSDVGGSGNTIYF. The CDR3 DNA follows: TGTGCCAGCAGCGACGTCGGGGGTTCTGGAAACACCATATATTTT.

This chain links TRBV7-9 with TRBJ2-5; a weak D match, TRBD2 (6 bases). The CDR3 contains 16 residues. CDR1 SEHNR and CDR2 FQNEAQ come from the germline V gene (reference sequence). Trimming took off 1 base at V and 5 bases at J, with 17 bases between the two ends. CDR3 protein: CASSLVRGSKSETQYF. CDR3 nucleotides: TGTGCCAGCAGCTTAGTGCGGGGTTCCAAGTCGGAGACCCAGTACTTC.

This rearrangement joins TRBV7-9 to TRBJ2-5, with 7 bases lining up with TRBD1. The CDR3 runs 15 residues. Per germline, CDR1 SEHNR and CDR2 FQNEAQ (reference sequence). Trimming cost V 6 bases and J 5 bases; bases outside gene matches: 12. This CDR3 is CASSLTGNEFETQYF. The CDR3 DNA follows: TGTGCCAGCAGTTTGACAGGGAACGAATTTGAGACCCAGTACTTC. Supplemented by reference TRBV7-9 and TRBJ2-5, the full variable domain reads DTGVSQNPRHKITKRGQNVTFRCDPISEHNRLYWYRQTLGQGPEFLTYFQNEAQLEKSRLLSDRFSAERPKGSFSTLEIQRTEQGDSAMYLCASSLTGNEFETQYFGPGTRLLVL.

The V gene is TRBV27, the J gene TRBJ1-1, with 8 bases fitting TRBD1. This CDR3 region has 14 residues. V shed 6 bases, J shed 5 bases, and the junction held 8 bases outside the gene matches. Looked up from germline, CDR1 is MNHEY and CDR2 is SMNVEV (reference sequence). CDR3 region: CASSPGQGGTEAFF. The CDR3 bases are TGTGCCAGCAGCCCTGGACAGGGTGGGACTGAAGCTTTCTTT.

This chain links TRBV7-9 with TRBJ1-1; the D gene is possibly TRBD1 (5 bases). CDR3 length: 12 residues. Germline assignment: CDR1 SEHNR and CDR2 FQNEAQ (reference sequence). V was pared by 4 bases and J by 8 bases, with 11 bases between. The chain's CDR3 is CASSSGPGEAFF. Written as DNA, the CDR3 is TGTGCCAGCAGCTCGGGACCTGGCGAAGCTTTCTTT. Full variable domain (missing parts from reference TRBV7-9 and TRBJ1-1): DTGVSQNPRHKITKRGQNVTFRCDPISEHNRLYWYRQTLGQGPEFLTYFQNEAQLEKSRLLSDRFSAERPKGSFSTLEIQRTEQGDSAMYLCASSSGPGEAFFGQGTRLTVV.

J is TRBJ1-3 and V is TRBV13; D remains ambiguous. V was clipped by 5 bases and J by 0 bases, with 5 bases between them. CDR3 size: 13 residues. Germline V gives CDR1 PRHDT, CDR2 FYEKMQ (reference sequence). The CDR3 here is CASSPLSGNTIYF. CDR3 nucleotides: TGTGCCAGCAGCCCCCTCTCTGGAAACACCATATATTTT.

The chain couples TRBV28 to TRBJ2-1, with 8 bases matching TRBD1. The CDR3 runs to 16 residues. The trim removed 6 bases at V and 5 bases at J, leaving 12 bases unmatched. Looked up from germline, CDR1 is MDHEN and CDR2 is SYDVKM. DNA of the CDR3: TGTGCCAGCAGCCTCGCCGGGACAGGTCCAGACAATGAGCAGTTCTTC. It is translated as CASSLAGTGPDNEQFF.

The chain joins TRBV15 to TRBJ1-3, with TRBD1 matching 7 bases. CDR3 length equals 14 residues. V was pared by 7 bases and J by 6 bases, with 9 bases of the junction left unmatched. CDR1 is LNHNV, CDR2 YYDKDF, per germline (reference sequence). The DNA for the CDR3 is TGTGCCACCACCTACAGGGGAAGTGAAAACACCATATATTTT. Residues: CATTYRGSENTIYF.